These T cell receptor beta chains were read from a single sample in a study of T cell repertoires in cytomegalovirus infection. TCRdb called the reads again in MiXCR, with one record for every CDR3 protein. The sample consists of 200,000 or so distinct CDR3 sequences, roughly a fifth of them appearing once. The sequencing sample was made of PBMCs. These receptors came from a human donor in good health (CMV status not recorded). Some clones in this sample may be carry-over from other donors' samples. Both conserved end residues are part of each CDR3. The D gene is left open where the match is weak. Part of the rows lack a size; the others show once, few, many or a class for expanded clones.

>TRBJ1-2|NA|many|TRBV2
CASSPWDGINYGYTF
TGTGCCAGCAGTCCCTGGGACGGAATAAACTATGGCTACACCTTC
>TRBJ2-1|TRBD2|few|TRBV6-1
CASSEGVAGGRIDNEQFF
TGTGCCAGCAGTGAAGGGGTAGCGGGGGGGCGGATCGACAATGAGCAGTTCTTC
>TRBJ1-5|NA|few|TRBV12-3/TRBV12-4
CASRRGGGSNQPQHF
TGTGCCAGCAGAAGGGGGGGGGGAAGCAATCAGCCCCAGCATTTT
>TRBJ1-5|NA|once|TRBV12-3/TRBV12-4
CASSLGGRLNQPQHF
TGTGCCAGCAGTTTAGGGGGACGCCTCAATCAGCCCCAGCATTTT
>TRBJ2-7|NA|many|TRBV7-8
CASSLYYDRLAYEQYF
TGTGCCAGCAGCCTATATTATGACAGGCTGGCTTACGAGCAGTACTTC
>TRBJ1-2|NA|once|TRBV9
CASTKKNVYYGYTF
TGTGCCAGCACCAAGAAGAACGTTTACTATGGCTACACCTTC
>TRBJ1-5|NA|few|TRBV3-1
CASSQDLGPQPQHF
TGTGCCAGCAGCCAAGATCTGGGTCCCCAGCCCCAGCATTTT
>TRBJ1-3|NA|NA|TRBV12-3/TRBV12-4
CASRVQGRNTIYF
TGTGCCAGCAGGGTCCAGGGGAGGAACACCATATATTTT
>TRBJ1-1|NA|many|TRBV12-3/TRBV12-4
CASNKLNTEAFF
TGTGCCAGCAATAAGCTGAACACTGAAGCTTTCTTT
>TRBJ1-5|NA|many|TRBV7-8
CASSFLTVVQPQHF
TGTGCCAGCAGCTTTCTTACGGTGGTCCAGCCCCAGCATTTT
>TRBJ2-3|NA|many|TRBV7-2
CASAPLGTDTQYF
TGTGCCAGTGCCCCTCTAGGCACAGATACGCAGTATTTT
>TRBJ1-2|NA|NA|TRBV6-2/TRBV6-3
CATTDGANYGYTF
TGTGCCACTACGGACGGAGCTAACTATGGCTACACCTTC
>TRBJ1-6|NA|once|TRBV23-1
CASSPNGHTRLNSPLHF
TGCGCCAGCAGTCCCAACGGCCACACACGACTTAATTCACCCCTCCACTTT
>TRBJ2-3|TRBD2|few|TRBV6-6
CASRGVAGDGADTQYF
TGTGCCAGCAGGGGGGTAGCGGGGGATGGGGCAGATACGCAGTATTTT
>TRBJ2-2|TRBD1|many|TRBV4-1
CASSQGGQVNTGELFF
TGCGCCAGCAGCCAAGGGGGACAGGTGAACACCGGGGAGCTGTTTTTT
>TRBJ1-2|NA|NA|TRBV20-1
CSAREARRLDYGYTF
TGCAGTGCTAGAGAAGCCAGACGATTGGACTATGGCTACACCTTC
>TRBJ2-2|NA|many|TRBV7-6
CASSLGQGDTGELFF
TGTGCCAGCAGCTTAGGGCAGGGAGACACCGGGGAGCTGTTTTTT
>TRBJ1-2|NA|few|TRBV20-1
CSAGGGETLDGYTF
TGCAGTGCTGGGGGGGGGGAAACCTTGGATGGCTACACCTTC
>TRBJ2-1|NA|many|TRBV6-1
CASSEALGVTEQFF
TGTGCCAGCAGTGAAGCGCTGGGGGTCACTGAGCAGTTCTTC
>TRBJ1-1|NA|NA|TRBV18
CASSPSGGPNTEAFF
TGTGCCAGCTCACCATCGGGGGGCCCGAACACTGAAGCTTTCTTT
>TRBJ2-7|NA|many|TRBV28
CASSLGQWSYEQYF
TGTGCCAGCAGTTTAGGGCAATGGAGCTACGAGCAGTACTTC
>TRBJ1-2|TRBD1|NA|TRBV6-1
CASSPGQGGYYGYTF
TGTGCCAGCAGTCCTGGACAGGGGGGATACTATGGCTACACCTTC
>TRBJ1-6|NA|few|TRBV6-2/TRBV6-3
CASSGRAFYNSPLHF
TGTGCCAGCAGTGGCCGGGCCTTCTATAATTCACCCCTCCACTTT
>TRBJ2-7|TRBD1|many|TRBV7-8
CASSLGGQNSYEQYF
TGTGCCAGCAGCTTAGGGGGACAGAACAGCTACGAGCAGTACTTC
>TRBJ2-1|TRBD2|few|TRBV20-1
CSAWTSGYSYNEQFF
TGCAGTGCTTGGACTAGCGGGTACTCCTACAATGAGCAGTTCTTC
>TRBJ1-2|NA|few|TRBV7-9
CASSPGNPYGYTF
TGTGCCAGCAGCCCCGGGAACCCCTATGGCTACACCTTC
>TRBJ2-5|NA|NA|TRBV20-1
CSARLQGETQYF
TGCAGTGCTAGGTTGCAGGGTGAGACCCAGTACTTC
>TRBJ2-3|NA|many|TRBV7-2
CASSLSGVASTDTQYF
TGTGCCAGCAGCTTAAGTGGTGTGGCAAGCACAGATACGCAGTATTTT
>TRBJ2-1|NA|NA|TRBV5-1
CASSPFWAETLFF
TGCGCCAGCAGCCCCTTTTGGGCGGAGACGCTGTTCTTC
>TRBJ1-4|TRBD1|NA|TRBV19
CASSTDRGVIREKLFF
TGTGCCAGTAGTACCGACAGGGGGGTAATTCGGGAAAAACTGTTTTTT
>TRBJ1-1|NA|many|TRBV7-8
CASSLATVEAFF
TGTGCCAGCAGCTTAGCGACAGTTGAAGCTTTCTTT
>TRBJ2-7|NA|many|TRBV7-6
CASRSGAGREQYF
TGTGCCAGCCGGTCTGGGGCTGGCAGGGAGCAGTACTTC
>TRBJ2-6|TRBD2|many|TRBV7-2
CASSSTSGRFGANVLTF
TGTGCCAGCAGCTCGACTAGCGGGAGGTTTGGGGCCAACGTCCTGACTTTC
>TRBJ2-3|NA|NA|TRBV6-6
CASSPRHGGTDTQYF
TGTGCCAGCAGTCCTCGACACGGCGGCACAGATACGCAGTATTTT
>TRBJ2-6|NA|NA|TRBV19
CASSLLSTGLYSGANVLTF
TGTGCCAGTAGTCTACTCTCGACAGGTTTATACTCTGGGGCCAACGTCCTGACTTTC
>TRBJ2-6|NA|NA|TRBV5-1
CASSSQVARSGSNVLTF
TGCGCCAGCAGCTCCCAAGTGGCACGCTCTGGGTCCAACGTCCTGACTTTC
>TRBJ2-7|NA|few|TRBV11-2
CASSPGHTAVSYEQYF
TGTGCCAGCAGCCCAGGGCATACTGCGGTCTCCTACGAGCAGTACTTC
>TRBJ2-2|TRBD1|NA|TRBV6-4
CASRDRVAGELFF
TGTGCCAGCCGGGACAGGGTGGCCGGGGAGCTGTTTTTT
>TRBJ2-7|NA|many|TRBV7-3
CASSPNPNAPIYEQYF
TGTGCCAGCAGCCCAAACCCAAACGCGCCGATCTACGAGCAGTACTTC
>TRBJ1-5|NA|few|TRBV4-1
CASSQDPSGQTRNQPQHF
TGCGCCAGCAGCCAAGATCCGTCTGGGCAGACTAGAAATCAGCCCCAGCATTTT
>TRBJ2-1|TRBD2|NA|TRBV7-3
CASSPIAGNEQFF
TGTGCCAGCAGCCCGATAGCGGGCAATGAGCAGTTCTTC
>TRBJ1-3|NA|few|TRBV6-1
CASSRPAGNTIYF
TGTGCCAGCAGTCGGCCGGCGGGAAACACCATATATTTT
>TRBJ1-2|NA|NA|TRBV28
CASNTVSYGYTF
TGTGCCAGCAATACGGTTTCCTATGGCTACACCTTC
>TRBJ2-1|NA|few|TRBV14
CASSQGPLIYNEQFF
TGTGCCAGCAGCCAAGGTCCTCTAATCTACAATGAGCAGTTCTTC
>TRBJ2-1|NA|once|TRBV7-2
CASRGLPGNEQFF
TGTGCCAGCAGGGGACTCCCCGGCAATGAGCAGTTCTTC